The T cell receptor (beta chain) under discussion was sequenced for a study of OX40 agonist ivuxolimab in advanced cancers. Some background on the complete study: Ivuxolimab was a fully human IgG2 agonistic monoclonal antibody targeting the costimulatory receptor OX40 (CD134). The monotherapy dose-escalation portion (N ≈ 50 patients) of the phase I ivuxolimab trial is reported in the paper. Partial responses were achieved by three dose-escalation patients, of whom one had hepatocellular carcinoma and two had cutaneous melanoma. The purpose of peripheral TCRbeta sequencing was to test whether ivuxolimab changed TCR sequence diversity and led to clonal T-cell expansion. Patients were allowed to have had prior anti-PD-1, anti-PD-L1 or anti-CTLA-4 therapy, and around 40% of the dose-escalation patients had previously received checkpoint inhibitors. Intravenous ivuxolimab was administered to patients every 2 weeks at six dose levels: 0.01, 0.1, 0.3, 1.5, 3 and 10 mg/kg. In the dose-escalation cohort, about four fifths of patients were male, and the mean age was 60 years with a range of roughly 20 to 79. Of the roughly 50 dose-escalation patients, hepatocellular carcinoma was present in roughly 19, melanoma in approximately 15, renal cell carcinoma in 9 and head and neck cancer in 9. The full study reports these points: Partial responders in the 0.1-3.0 mg/kg groups had among the lowest normalized peripheral clonal expansion, especially among CD8+ T cells. After ivuxolimab, expanded clones were on average more numerous among CD8+ T cells than among CD4+ T cells. Antigen specificity was not determined for the clonally expanded peripheral T cells. Clonal expansion of both CD4+ and CD8+ blood T cells was observed from baseline to week 6 at doses 0.1 to 3.0 mg/kg. Low levels of normalized T-cell clonal expansion were also shown by some nonresponding patients.

Patients with a history of autoimmune disease or receiving systemic immunosuppression were excluded from the trial. Peripheral blood for TCR sequencing was collected from all dose cohorts at baseline, on cycle 4 day 1, and on cycle 7 day 1. Samples were obtained from an open-label, multicenter, first-in-human phase I dose-escalation trial of ivuxolimab. Adults with locally advanced or metastatic head and neck squamous cell, hepatocellular, melanoma or renal cell carcinoma were enrolled in the trial. Before TCR sequencing, CD4+ T cells and CD8+ T cells from peripheral blood were sorted into separate populations. From its cysteine to its phenylalanine, the CDR3 spans 11 amino acids. Only the CDR3 part of the read is kept: 33 bases, read in frame from the first base. The germline V gene encodes CDR1 MNHEY and CDR2 SMNVEV (reference sequence). V is reduced by 2 bases and J by 5 bases, leaving a spacing of 4 bases between them.

To sequence the TCRbeta CDR3 region, genomic DNA was isolated from the sorted cells. TCRbeta CDR3 regions were sequenced using the immunoSEQ Assay. Not all clones reach the TCRdb copy of this immuneACCESS table, which keeps in-frame sequences only. Checked studies attribute under half of the gap to unresolved V genes and leave the rest unexplained. The table for this sample lists some 67,000 clones; more than 65% of them were counted only once. 4.5% to 6% of the sample is in the top ten clones. Comments on this clone: Its recognized antigen is unknown. The sample holds no much larger clone one base away, and base qualities are not on file.

The rearrangement combines TRBV27 with TRBJ2-7, with the D gene too uncertain to name. Sequenced material: CD4+ or CD8+ T cells sorted from blood, taken in a trial of the OX40 agonist ivuxolimab. The clonotype originates from an adult with an advanced solid tumor such as melanoma, head and neck, liver or kidney cancer. The nucleotide sequence reads TGTGCCAGCAGTTTAGGAAACGAGCAGTACTTC. This sequence encodes CASSLGNEQYF.